The clone carrying this T cell receptor beta chain showed up just a few times. TCR beta CDR3 sequences were amplified from RNA transcripts. The HTBI primer set served for first-round RT-PCR of the TCR CDR3. TCRdb re-analysed the multiplex PCR reads in MiXCR, keeping a single row per CDR3 protein. The table lists roughly 630,000 distinct CDR3 sequences, 15% to 18% of them singletons, with less than 9.5% in the top ten. This CDR3 region has 12 residues. CDR1 and CDR2 from the germline V gene are SGDLS and YYNGEE. Trimming pared 7 bases from V and 6 bases from J, leaving 10 bases between. The data stem from a study of T cells in Graves' hyperthyroidism and ophthalmopathy. A patient was excluded if there was uncontrolled infection, other autoimmune disease, pregnancy or lactation.

The receptor was isolated from a woman in her 30s with Graves' hyperthyroidism. The specimen was blood. V and J are TRBV9 and TRBJ2-2, with D unclear. In DNA, the CDR3 is TGTGCCAGCGAGGCTAAACCCGGGGAGCTGTTTTTT. Translation: CASEAKPGELFF.